A selection of T cell receptor beta chains follows, all from one sample in a study of beta chain features in type 1 diabetes. Assay: immunoSEQ multiplex PCR; the TCRdb copy retains only in-frame clones and omits some. The repertoire has about 650,000 clones, around 12% of them found once; the top ten carry roughly 0.12%. Sequenced: naive CD4+ T cells from blood. The receptors derive from a young man with type 1 diabetes. CDR3s include the opening cysteine and the closing phenylalanine or tryptophan. D genes are given only for firm matches. The size entry is marked missing in some rows and otherwise reads once, few, many or a size class.

CDR3,DNA,size,J,V,D
CSVNPGSSTDTQYF,TGCAGCGTCAACCCAGGTTCTAGCACAGATACGCAGTATTTT,few,TRBJ2-3,TRBV29-1,NA
CASSIQGAYNEQFF,TGCGCCAGCAGCATCCAGGGGGCCTACAATGAGCAGTTCTTC,NA,TRBJ2-1,TRBV5-1,TRBD1
CASSFQGRGSPGANVLTF,TGTGCCAGCAGCTTTCAGGGGAGGGGGAGCCCTGGGGCCAACGTCCTGACTTTC,NA,TRBJ2-6,TRBV7-2,NA
CASSQDPQQDTQYF,TGTGCCAGCAGCCAAGATCCGCAGCAAGATACGCAGTATTTT,NA,TRBJ2-3,TRBV4-2,NA
CAWGPASSNQPQHF,TGTGCCTGGGGCCCCGCCAGTAGCAATCAGCCCCAGCATTTT,few,TRBJ1-5,TRBV30,NA
CASSETGSVNQPQHF,TGTGCCAGCAGCGAAACAGGGTCCGTTAATCAGCCCCAGCATTTT,NA,TRBJ1-5,TRBV7-9,NA
CASGRTGGAGANVLTF,TGTGCCAGCGGAAGGACAGGGGGCGCTGGGGCCAACGTCCTGACTTTC,NA,TRBJ2-6,TRBV9,TRBD1
CASSHHRDNPYNEQFF,TGTGCCAGCAGCCATCACCGGGACAATCCTTACAATGAGCAGTTCTTC,few,TRBJ2-1,TRBV14,NA
CASITSRVGEETQYF,TGTGCCAGCATCACCTCGAGGGTCGGCGAAGAGACCCAGTACTTC,once,TRBJ2-5,TRBV2,NA
CASSLDGAGWEPQHF,TGTGCCAGCAGCTTAGATGGGGCAGGGTGGGAGCCCCAGCATTTT,NA,TRBJ1-5,TRBV11-2,NA
CASSYRGRGQETQYF,TGTGCCAGCAGTTACAGAGGGAGGGGACAAGAGACCCAGTACTTC,few,TRBJ2-5,TRBV6-6,TRBD2
CASSLDPPAGGLTDTQYF,TGTGCCAGCAGCTTAGATCCTCCCGCGGGGGGTCTCACAGATACGCAGTATTTT,NA,TRBJ2-3,TRBV11-3,TRBD2
CASSQSGSFPYEQYF,TGCGCCAGCAGTCAATCGGGGAGCTTTCCCTACGAGCAGTACTTC,NA,TRBJ2-7,TRBV23-1,NA
CASLPGGYSYEQYF,TGTGCCAGTCTCCCTGGGGGGTACTCCTACGAGCAGTACTTC,many,TRBJ2-7,TRBV6-6,NA
CASSPPRKPYEQYF,TGTGCCAGCTCACCACCCCGAAAGCCCTACGAGCAGTACTTC,NA,TRBJ2-7,TRBV18,NA
CAWSSSDTIYF,TGTGCCTGGAGTTCAAGTGACACCATATATTTT,NA,TRBJ1-3,TRBV30,NA
CATHDRSNEKLFF,TGTGCCACCCATGACAGGAGTAATGAAAAACTGTTTTTT,few,TRBJ1-4,TRBV28,NA
CASSSANTGELFF,TGTGCCAGCAGTTCAGCGAACACCGGGGAGCTGTTTTTT,NA,TRBJ2-2,TRBV27,NA
CASSRQGATGGYTF,TGTGCCAGCAGTCGACAGGGGGCTACGGGTGGCTACACCTTC,NA,TRBJ1-2,TRBV6-5,TRBD1
CASSPWAGEYNEQFF,TGTGCCAGCAGCCCCTGGGCGGGGGAGTACAATGAGCAGTTCTTC,NA,TRBJ2-1,TRBV7-2,TRBD2
CASSPGENTEAFF,TGTGCCAGCTCACCTGGTGAGAACACTGAAGCTTTCTTT,few,TRBJ1-1,TRBV18,NA
CASSLTGLADETQYF,TGTGCCAGCAGCTTGACAGGACTAGCGGACGAGACCCAGTACTTC,few,TRBJ2-5,TRBV5-4,TRBD2
CAWSGMETQYF,TGTGCCTGGAGTGGAATGGAGACCCAGTACTTC,NA,TRBJ2-5,TRBV30,NA
CASSPPSGPYEQYF,TGTGCCAGCAGCCCTCCTAGCGGTCCCTACGAGCAGTACTTC,few,TRBJ2-7,TRBV11-1,TRBD2
CASSPGDRVRTEAFF,TGTGCCAGCTCACCTGGGGACAGGGTGAGGACTGAAGCTTTCTTT,NA,TRBJ1-1,TRBV18,TRBD1
CASSGGGDEQFF,TGTGCTAGTAGCGGGGGGGGCGATGAGCAGTTCTTC,NA,TRBJ2-1,TRBV12-5,TRBD2
CATSSFRTQHF,TGTGCCACCTCCTCGTTCCGGACCCAGCATTTT,once,TRBJ1-5,TRBV28,NA
CASSETSGGLSTDTQYF,TGTGCCAGCAGCGAGACTAGCGGGGGCCTTAGCACAGATACGCAGTATTTT,NA,TRBJ2-3,TRBV9,TRBD2
CASSSRGGTDTQYF,TGTGCCAGCAGCTCGCGCGGGGGCACAGATACGCAGTATTTT,few,TRBJ2-3,TRBV5-4,NA
CSVGRGSGANVLTF,TGCAGCGTCGGACGGGGCTCTGGGGCCAACGTCCTGACTTTC,NA,TRBJ2-6,TRBV29-1,NA
CASTSASSAGELFF,TGTGCCAGCACTTCGGCTAGCAGCGCCGGGGAGCTGTTTTTT,NA,TRBJ2-2,TRBV2,NA
CASRVEGNQPQHF,TGTGCCAGCAGGGTGGAAGGCAATCAGCCCCAGCATTTT,NA,TRBJ1-5,TRBV2,NA
CASSQDQGTGRGYEQYF,TGTGCCAGCAGCCAAGATCAAGGGACAGGGCGAGGCTACGAGCAGTACTTC,few,TRBJ2-7,TRBV4-2,TRBD1
CASSGQINTEAFF,TGTGCCAGCAGCGGGCAAATAAACACTGAAGCTTTCTTT,NA,TRBJ1-1,TRBV9,NA
CASSPGGAYQPQHF,TGTGCCAGCAGTCCAGGGGGGGCGTACCAGCCCCAGCATTTT,NA,TRBJ1-5,TRBV27,TRBD1
CATGVDSPLHF,TGTGCCACCGGTGTGGATTCACCCCTCCACTTT,NA,TRBJ1-6,TRBV10-3,NA